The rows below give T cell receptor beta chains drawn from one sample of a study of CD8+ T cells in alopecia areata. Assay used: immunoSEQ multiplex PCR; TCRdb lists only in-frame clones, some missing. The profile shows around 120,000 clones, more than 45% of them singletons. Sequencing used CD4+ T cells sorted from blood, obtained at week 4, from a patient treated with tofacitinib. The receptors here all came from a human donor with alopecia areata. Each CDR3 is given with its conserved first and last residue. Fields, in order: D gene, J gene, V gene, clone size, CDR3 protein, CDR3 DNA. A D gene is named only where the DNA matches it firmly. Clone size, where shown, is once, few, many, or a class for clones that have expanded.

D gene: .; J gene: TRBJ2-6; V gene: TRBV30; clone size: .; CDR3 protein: CAWGSGANVLTF; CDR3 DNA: TGTGCCTGGGGATCTGGGGCCAACGTCCTGACTTTC
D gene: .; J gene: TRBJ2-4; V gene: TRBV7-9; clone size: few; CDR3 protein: CASSLAFGSNIQYF; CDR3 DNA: TGTGCCAGCAGCTTAGCGTTTGGCTCAAACATTCAGTACTTC
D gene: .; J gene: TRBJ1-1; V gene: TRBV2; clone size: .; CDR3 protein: CASSQIGTEAFF; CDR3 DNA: TGTGCCAGCAGCCAAATTGGCACTGAAGCTTTCTTT
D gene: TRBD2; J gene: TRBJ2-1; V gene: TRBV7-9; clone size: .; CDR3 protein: CASSPALAGGQNNEQFF; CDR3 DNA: TGTGCCAGCAGCCCGGCGCTAGCGGGGGGCCAGAACAATGAGCAGTTCTTC
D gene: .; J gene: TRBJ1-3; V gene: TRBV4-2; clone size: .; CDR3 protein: CASSQVFTLVGNTIYF; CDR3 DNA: TGTGCCAGCAGCCAAGTTTTTACGCTGGTTGGAAACACCATATATTTT
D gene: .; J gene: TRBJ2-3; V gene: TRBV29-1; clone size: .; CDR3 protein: CSWRLGDTQYF; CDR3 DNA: TGCAGCTGGCGCTTAGGAGATACGCAGTATTTT
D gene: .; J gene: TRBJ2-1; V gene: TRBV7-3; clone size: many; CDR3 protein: CASSSWGDSHNEQFF; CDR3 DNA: TGTGCCAGCAGCTCATGGGGGGACTCCCACAATGAGCAGTTCTTC
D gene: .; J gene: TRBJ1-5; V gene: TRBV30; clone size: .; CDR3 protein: CAWNQVGNQPQHF; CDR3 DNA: TGTGCCTGGAACCAGGTCGGGAATCAGCCCCAGCATTTT
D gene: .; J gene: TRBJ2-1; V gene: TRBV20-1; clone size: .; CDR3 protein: CSANRDTEQFF; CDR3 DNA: TGCAGTGCTAACCGGGACACAGAGCAGTTCTTC
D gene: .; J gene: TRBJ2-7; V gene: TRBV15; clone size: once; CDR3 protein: CATSRDSGPYEQYF; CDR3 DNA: TGTGCCACCAGCAGAGATTCGGGTCCCTACGAGCAGTACTTC
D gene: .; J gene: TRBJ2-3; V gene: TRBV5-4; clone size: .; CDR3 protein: CASRPAATDTQYF; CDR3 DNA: TGTGCCAGCAGACCAGCGGCCACAGATACGCAGTATTTT
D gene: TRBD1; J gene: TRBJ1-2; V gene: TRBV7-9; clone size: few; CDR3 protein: CASSGDTGGYYGYTF; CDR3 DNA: TGTGCCAGCAGCGGAGACACAGGGGGCTACTATGGCTACACCTTC
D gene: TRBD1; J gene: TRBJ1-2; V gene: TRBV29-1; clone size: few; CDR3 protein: CSASQGAGGYTF; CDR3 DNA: TGCAGCGCCTCCCAGGGGGCAGGTGGCTACACCTTC
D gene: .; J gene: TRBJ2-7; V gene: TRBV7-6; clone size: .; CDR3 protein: CASSLDEGPYEQYF; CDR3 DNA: TGTGCCAGCAGCTTAGATGAGGGCCCCTACGAGCAGTACTTC
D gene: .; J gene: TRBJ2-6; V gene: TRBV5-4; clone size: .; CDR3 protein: CASSKHDGNPGANVLTF; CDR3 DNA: TGTGCCAGCAGCAAACACGACGGAAACCCTGGGGCCAACGTCCTGACTTTC
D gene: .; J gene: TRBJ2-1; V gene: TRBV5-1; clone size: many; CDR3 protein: CASSLLGENVNEQFF; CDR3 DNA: TGCGCCAGCAGCTTGTTGGGGGAGAACGTCAATGAGCAGTTCTTC
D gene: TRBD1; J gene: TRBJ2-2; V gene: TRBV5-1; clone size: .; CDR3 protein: CASSSYSGTANTGELFF; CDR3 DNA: TGCGCCAGCAGCTCCTACTCCGGGACAGCGAACACCGGGGAGCTGTTTTTT
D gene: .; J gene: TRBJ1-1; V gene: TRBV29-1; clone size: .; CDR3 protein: CSVAPRLDPEAFF; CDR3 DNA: TGCAGCGTAGCCCCACGGCTTGATCCTGAAGCTTTCTTT
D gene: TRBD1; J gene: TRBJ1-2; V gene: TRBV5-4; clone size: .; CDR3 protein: CASSANRGENYGYTF; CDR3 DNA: TGTGCCAGCAGCGCAAACAGGGGGGAGAACTATGGCTACACCTTC
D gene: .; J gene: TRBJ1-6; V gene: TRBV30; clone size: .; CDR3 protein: CAWSGNSDSPLHF; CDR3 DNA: TGTGCCTGGAGTGGGAATTCGGATTCACCCCTCCACTTT
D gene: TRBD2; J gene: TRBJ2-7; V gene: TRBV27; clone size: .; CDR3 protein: CASSFLAGAGEQYF; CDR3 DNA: TGTGCCAGCAGTTTTCTAGCGGGAGCCGGCGAGCAGTACTTC
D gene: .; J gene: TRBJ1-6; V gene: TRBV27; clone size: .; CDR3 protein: CASRGQQNSPLHF; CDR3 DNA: TGTGCCAGCAGGGGACAACAGAATTCACCCCTCCACTTT
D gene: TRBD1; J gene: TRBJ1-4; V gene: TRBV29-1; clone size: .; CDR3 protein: CSVGRDRGEKLFF; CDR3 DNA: TGCAGCGTCGGCCGGGACAGGGGGGAAAAACTGTTTTTT
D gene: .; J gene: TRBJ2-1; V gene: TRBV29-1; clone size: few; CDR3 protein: CSVLGGPNEQFF; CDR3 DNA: TGCAGCGTATTAGGGGGACCAAATGAGCAGTTCTTC
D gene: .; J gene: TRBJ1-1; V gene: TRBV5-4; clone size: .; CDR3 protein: CASNKGVKAEAFF; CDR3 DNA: TGTGCCAGCAACAAGGGGGTGAAAGCTGAAGCTTTCTTT
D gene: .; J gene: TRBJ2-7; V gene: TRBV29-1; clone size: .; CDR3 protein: CSVEDLASYEQYF; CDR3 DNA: TGCAGCGTTGAAGATCTAGCTTCCTACGAGCAGTACTTC
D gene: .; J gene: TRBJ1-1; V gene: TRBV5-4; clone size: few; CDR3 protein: CASSLSSNMNTEAFF; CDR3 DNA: TGTGCCAGCAGCTTAAGTAGCAACATGAACACTGAAGCTTTCTTT
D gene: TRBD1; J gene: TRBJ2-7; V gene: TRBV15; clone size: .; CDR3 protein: CATSSARDRGIDEQYF; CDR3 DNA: TGTGCCACCAGCAGTGCCCGGGACAGGGGGATAGACGAGCAGTACTTC
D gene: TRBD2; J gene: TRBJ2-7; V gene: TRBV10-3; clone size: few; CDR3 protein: CAISDAGGKAYEQYF; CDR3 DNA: TGTGCCATCAGTGATGCGGGGGGGAAGGCCTACGAGCAGTACTTC
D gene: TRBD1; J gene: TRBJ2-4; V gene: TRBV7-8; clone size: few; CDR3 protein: CASSLALGQGNIQYF; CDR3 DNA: TGTGCCAGCAGCTTAGCGTTGGGACAGGGCAACATTCAGTACTTC
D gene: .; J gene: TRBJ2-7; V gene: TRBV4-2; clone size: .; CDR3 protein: CASSQASLSYEQYF; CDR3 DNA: TGTGCCAGCAGCCAAGCTTCCCTTTCCTACGAGCAGTACTTC
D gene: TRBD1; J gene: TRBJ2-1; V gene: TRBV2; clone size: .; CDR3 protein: CASSMDRASNEQFF; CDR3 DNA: TGTGCCAGCAGCATGGACAGGGCTTCCAATGAGCAGTTCTTC
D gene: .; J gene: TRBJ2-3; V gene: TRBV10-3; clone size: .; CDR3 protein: CAISGARGTDTQYF; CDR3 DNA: TGTGCCATCAGTGGGGCCCGTGGCACAGATACGCAGTATTTT
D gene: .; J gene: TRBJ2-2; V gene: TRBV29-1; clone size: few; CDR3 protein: CSAEGGVTGELFF; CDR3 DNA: TGCAGCGCCGAAGGCGGGGTCACCGGGGAGCTGTTTTTT
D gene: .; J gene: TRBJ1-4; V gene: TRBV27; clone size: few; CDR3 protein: CASRTRGETNEKLFF; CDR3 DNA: TGTGCCAGCAGGACTCGGGGGGAAACTAATGAAAAACTGTTTTTT
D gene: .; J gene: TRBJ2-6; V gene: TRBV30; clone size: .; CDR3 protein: CAWSAGTGANVLTF; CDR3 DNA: TGTGCCTGGAGTGCGGGAACAGGGGCCAACGTCCTGACTTTC
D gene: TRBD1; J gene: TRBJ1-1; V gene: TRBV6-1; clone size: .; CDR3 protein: CACNRGAAFF; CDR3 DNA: TGTGCCTGTAACAGGGGAGCGGCTTTCTTT
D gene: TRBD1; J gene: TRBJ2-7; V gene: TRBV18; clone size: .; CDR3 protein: CASSQQGARYEQYF; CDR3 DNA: TGTGCCAGCTCTCAACAGGGGGCGCGGTACGAGCAGTACTTC
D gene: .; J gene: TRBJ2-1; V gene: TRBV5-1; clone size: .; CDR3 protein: CASSLEEVSYNEQFF; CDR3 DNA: TGCGCCAGCAGCTTGGAGGAGGTCTCCTACAATGAGCAGTTCTTC
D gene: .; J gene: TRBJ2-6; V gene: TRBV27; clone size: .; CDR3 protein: CASSPGGFPGANVLTF; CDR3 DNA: TGTGCCAGCAGCCCCGGAGGGTTTCCTGGGGCCAACGTCCTGACTTTC
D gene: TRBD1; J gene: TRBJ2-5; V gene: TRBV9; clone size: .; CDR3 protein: CASSVAGPGTGFETQYF; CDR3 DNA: TGTGCCAGCAGCGTAGCTGGTCCCGGGACAGGGTTTGAGACCCAGTACTTC
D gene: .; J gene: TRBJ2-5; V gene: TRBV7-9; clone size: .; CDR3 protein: CASSSAAKETQYF; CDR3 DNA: TGTGCCAGCAGCTCGGCAGCGAAAGAGACCCAGTACTTC
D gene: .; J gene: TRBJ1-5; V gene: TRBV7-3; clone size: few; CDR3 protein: CASSPTGTTNQPQHF; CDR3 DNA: TGTGCCAGCAGCCCTACCGGGACTACAAATCAGCCCCAGCATTTT
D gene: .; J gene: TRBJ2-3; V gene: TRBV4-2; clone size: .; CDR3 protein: CASSQEGSGTRTDTQYF; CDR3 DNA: TGTGCCAGCAGCCAAGAAGGTAGCGGAACCCGCACAGATACGCAGTATTTT
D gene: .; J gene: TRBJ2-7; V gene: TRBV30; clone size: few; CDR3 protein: CAWRIGPPHEQYF; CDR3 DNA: TGTGCCTGGAGAATAGGGCCCCCCCACGAGCAGTACTTC
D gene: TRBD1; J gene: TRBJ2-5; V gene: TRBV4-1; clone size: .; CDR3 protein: CASSLPGTGEETQYF; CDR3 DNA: TGCGCCAGCAGCCTTCCCGGGACAGGGGAAGAGACCCAGTACTTC
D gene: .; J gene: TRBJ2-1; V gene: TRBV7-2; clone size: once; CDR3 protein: CASSFLPDRAYNEQFF; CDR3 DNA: TGTGCCAGCAGCTTCCTTCCGGACAGAGCCTACAATGAGCAGTTCTTC
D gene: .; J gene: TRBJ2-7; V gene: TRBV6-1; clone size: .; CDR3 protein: CASTASSTGTYEQYF; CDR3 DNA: TGTGCCAGCACTGCCAGTTCGACAGGCACCTACGAGCAGTACTTC
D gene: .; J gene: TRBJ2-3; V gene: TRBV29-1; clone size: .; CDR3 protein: CSASPQAWTQYF; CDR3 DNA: TGCAGCGCATCGCCCCAGGCATGGACGCAGTATTTT
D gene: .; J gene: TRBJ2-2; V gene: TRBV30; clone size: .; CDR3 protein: CAWSVEDRTWGELFF; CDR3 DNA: TGTGCCTGGAGTGTAGAAGACAGAACCTGGGGGGAGCTGTTTTTT
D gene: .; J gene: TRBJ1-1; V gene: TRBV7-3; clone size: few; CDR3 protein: CASSLTGNTEAFF; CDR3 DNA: TGTGCCAGCAGCTTAACAGGGAACACTGAAGCTTTCTTT
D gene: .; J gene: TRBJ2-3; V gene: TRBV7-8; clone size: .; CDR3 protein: CASSRNREARTDTQYF; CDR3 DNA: TGTGCCAGCAGCCGGAACAGGGAGGCGCGCACAGATACGCAGTATTTT
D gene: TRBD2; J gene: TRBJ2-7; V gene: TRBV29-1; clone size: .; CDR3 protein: CSVESLAGREQYF; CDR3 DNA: TGCAGCGTTGAAAGCCTAGCGGGACGCGAGCAGTACTTC
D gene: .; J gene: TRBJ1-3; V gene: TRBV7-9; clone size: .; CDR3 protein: CASSLERAGVGNTIYF; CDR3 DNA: TGTGCCAGCAGCTTAGAGCGCGCAGGGGTTGGAAACACCATATATTTT
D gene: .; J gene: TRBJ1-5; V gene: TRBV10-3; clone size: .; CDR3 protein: CAISESIQNNQPQHF; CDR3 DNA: TGTGCCATCAGTGAGTCGATACAGAACAATCAGCCCCAGCATTTT
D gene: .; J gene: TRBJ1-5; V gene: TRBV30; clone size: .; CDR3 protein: CAWSVQGRQPQHF; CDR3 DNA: TGTGCCTGGAGTGTACAAGGTAGGCAGCCCCAGCATTTT
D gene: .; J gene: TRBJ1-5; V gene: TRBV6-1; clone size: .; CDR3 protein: CASSEGGTRLNQPQHF; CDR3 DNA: TGTGCCAGCAGTGAAGGGGGGACCCGCCTCAATCAGCCCCAGCATTTT
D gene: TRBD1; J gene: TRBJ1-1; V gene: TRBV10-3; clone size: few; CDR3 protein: CAISQGAQTEAFF; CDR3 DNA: TGTGCCATCAGCCAGGGGGCGCAGACTGAAGCTTTCTTT
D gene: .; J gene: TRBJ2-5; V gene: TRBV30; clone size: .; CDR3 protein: CAWSVKASKYF; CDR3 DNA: TGTGCCTGGAGTGTAAAGGCTTCCAAGTACTTC
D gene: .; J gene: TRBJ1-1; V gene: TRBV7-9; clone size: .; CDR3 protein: CASSPTWEGTEAFF; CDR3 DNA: TGTGCCAGCAGCCCTACATGGGAAGGCACTGAAGCTTTCTTT